This T cell receptor (beta chain) was captured by sequencing in a study of blood T cell repertoires in COVID-19. Generated by immunoSEQ multiplex PCR, the TCRdb table keeps only in-frame clones and is missing some. In the table there are 200,000 to 250,000 clones, roughly nine tenths of which are singletons. V lost 3 bases and J 10 bases, leaving 17 bases between the germline ends. CDR3 length: 15 amino acids. Germline CDR1 is SGDLS and CDR2 is YYNGEE. The sequencing input was peripheral blood. The gene calls are TRBV9 and TRBJ1-6, with D maybe TRBD1 (5 bases). This TCR derives from a woman aged 45-65 years with COVID-19, enrolled during active disease. CDR3 loop: CASSATQGPGSPLHF. The CDR3 region has the DNA TGTGCCAGCAGCGCTACCCAGGGCCCTGGGTCACCCCTCCACTTT.